Listed below are T cell receptor beta chains from one sample, sequenced in a study of T-cell reconstitution after alpha-beta-depleted transplantation in children. TCRdb re-derived calls from the PCR reads in MiXCR, one entry per CDR3 protein. The sample shows a few hundred thousand distinct CDR3 sequences, just over 20% of them seen only once. The material sequenced was PBMCs from the stem cell graft donor, taken from the stem cell graft. The receptors derive from a human donor who donated a stem cell graft to a child with acute myeloid leukemia. Each CDR3 is given with its conserved first and last residue. Each record gives: clone size, D gene, V gene, J gene, CDR3 DNA, CDR3 protein. A D gene is named only where the DNA matches it firmly. Some rows mark clone size as missing; the rest say once, few, many or name a class of expanded clone.

.	TRBD2	TRBV29-1	TRBJ2-3	TGCAGCGGAAGACTAGCGGGAGTGACAGATACGCAGTATTTT	CSGRLAGVTDTQYF
.	.	TRBV7-6	TRBJ2-1	TGTGCCAGCAGCCCCCAGGCAGGGCTCACCAATGAGCAGTTCTTC	CASSPQAGLTNEQFF
many	TRBD2	TRBV27	TRBJ2-2	TGTGCCAGCAGCCTCGGGAGGGCGGGCACCGGGGAGCTGTTTTTT	CASSLGRAGTGELFF
few	TRBD1	TRBV20-1	TRBJ1-6	TGCAGTGCTAGAGCTCGACAGGGGACTTATCAGCCCCTCCACTTT	CSARARQGTYQPLHF
few	TRBD2	TRBV7-3	TRBJ2-1	TGTGCCAGCAGCCGCTCCGCCACTAGCGGTCGAAACTACAATGAGCAGTTCTTC	CASSRSATSGRNYNEQFF
many	TRBD1	TRBV20-1	TRBJ2-3	TGCAGTGCTTCGGTGGGAAAGACAGGGATGGGAGATACGCAGTATTTT	CSASVGKTGMGDTQYF
many	TRBD2	TRBV29-1	TRBJ2-5	TGCAGCGTCGACGGGCTTGCGGGAGCAGAGGAGACCCAGTACTTC	CSVDGLAGAEETQYF
.	.	TRBV13	TRBJ2-5	TGTGCCAGCAGCTACGAAGCAGGAGAGACCCAGTACTTC	CASSYEAGETQYF
many	.	TRBV29-1	TRBJ2-7	TGCAGCGTTGTGGGAGCCTACGAGCAGTACTTC	CSVVGAYEQYF
.	TRBD2	TRBV3-1	TRBJ2-7	TGTGCCAGCAGCCAAGACTTACTAGCGGCTACCTACGAGCAGTACTTC	CASSQDLLAATYEQYF
.	.	TRBV12-3/TRBV12-4	TRBJ2-7	TGTGCCAGCAGTTCACAAGGGATCTCCTACGAGCAGTACTTC	CASSSQGISYEQYF
many	.	TRBV24-1	TRBJ2-1	TGTGCCACCAGTGATTTGGGGGGAAGTGGTGTGAATGAGCAGTTCTTC	CATSDLGGSGVNEQFF
few	.	TRBV6-1	TRBJ1-5	TGTGCCAGCAGTGAAAGCGGGGGTGACCAGCCCCAGCATTTT	CASSESGGDQPQHF
few	TRBD2	TRBV7-8	TRBJ2-7	TGTGCCAGCAGCTTAACGGGACTAGCGGGAGCCCAGGAGCAGTACTTC	CASSLTGLAGAQEQYF